These 18 T cell receptor beta chains came from one sample sequenced in a study of T cell changes during pregnancy in multiple sclerosis (dated by TCRdb to the late 2010s). The library was made by the immunoSEQ multiplex PCR assay. TCRdb took this table from immuneACCESS and kept in-frame rearrangements with V and J called. Such tables lack part of the clones; where checked against another copy, unresolved V genes explain under half of the gap, and the rest is unexplained. The sample table records around 30,000 clones; about 91% of these occur just once. Jointly, the top ten make up roughly 7.9% of the sample. The sequenced sample was CD8+ T cells from peripheral blood mononuclear cells, obtained before pregnancy. The receptors here all came from a female donor with multiple sclerosis, enrolled in a pregnancy study.

V is TRBV15 and J is TRBJ1-5, with 7 bases identical to TRBD1. Germline V CDR1 and CDR2: LNHNV, YYDKDF (reference sequence). The CDR3 contains 15 residues. V was pared by 9 bases and J by 4 bases, with 12 bases of the junction left unmatched. This chain's CDR3 is CATGGTGAMNQPQHF. Here the CDR3 DNA reads TGTGCCACAGGGGGAACAGGGGCTATGAATCAGCCCCAGCATTTT.

The J gene is TRBJ2-3, the V gene TRBV13; the match to TRBD2 covers 7 bases. Looked up from germline, CDR1 is PRHDT and CDR2 is FYEKMQ (reference sequence). The CDR3 extends over 17 amino acids. V lost 6 bases and J lost 0; bases outside the gene matches: 12. The CDR3 sequence is CASSRPPGTISTDTQYF. CDR3 bases: TGTGCCAGCAGTCGACCCCCCGGGACTATTAGCACAGATACGCAGTATTTT.

J is TRBJ2-7 and V is TRBV27, with D maybe TRBD2 (6 bases). The germline CDR1 and CDR2 sequences are MNHEY and SMNVEV (reference sequence). The CDR3 consists of 14 residues. V shed 3 bases and J shed 5 bases, with 14 bases lying between them. The CDR3 DNA is TGTGCCAGCAGTTTCGTCGGGAGCGTCCACGAGCAGTACTTC. Protein sequence: CASSFVGSVHEQYF.

This clone was seen only once. V usage is TRBV6-6 and J usage is TRBJ2-7; D remains unclear. The V and J ends lost 2 bases and 1 base respectively, with 15 bases between them. The CDR3 extends over 16 amino acids. Germline CDR1 is MNHNY and CDR2 is SVGAGI (reference sequence). DNA of the CDR3: TGTGCCAGCAGTTACCCCGACCAGCGTAGTTCCTACGAGCAGTACTTC. Encoded protein: CASSYPDQRSSYEQYF.

The chain carries TRBV27 and TRBJ2-1, with 7 bases that match TRBD1. V shed 5 bases and J 9 bases; nucleotides not matched to a gene: 10. The CDR3 sequence is 14 residues long. Germline CDR1 MNHEY, CDR2 SMNVEV (reference sequence). The CDR3 spells CASSVSGTVLEQFF. The CDR3 DNA reads as TGTGCCAGCAGTGTAAGTGGGACAGTTCTTGAGCAGTTCTTC.

As DNA, the CDR3 is TGTGCCAGCAGTGCGGGGACAGGAAAAAACAATGAGCAGTTCTTC. This translates into CASSAGTGKNNEQFF. This rearrangement joins TRBV28 to TRBJ2-1; 8 nucleotides align to TRBD1. With V trimmed by 5 bases and J by 5 bases, 8 bases remained unmatched. The CDR3 is 15 residues long. CDR1 MDHEN and CDR2 SYDVKM come from the germline V gene.

The V call is TRBV7-3, the J call TRBJ2-1; TRBD2 is a possible D gene (5 bases). Per the germline V gene, CDR1 is SGHTA and CDR2 is FQGTGA. This CDR3 has 13 residues. With 2 bases removed from V and 6 bases from J, the gap between germline ends came to 8 bases. CDR3 in amino acids: CASSLWAGNEQFF. The CDR3 nucleotides are TGTGCCAGCAGCTTATGGGCGGGCAATGAGCAGTTCTTC.

The chain carries TRBV14 and TRBJ2-7; D possibly corresponds to TRBD2 (5 bases). Germline assignment: CDR1 SGHDN and CDR2 FVKESK. V was clipped by 1 base and J by 4 bases, with 11 bases between them. This CDR3 spans 14 amino acids. The CDR3 loop reads CASSQVGRGYEQYF. DNA for the CDR3: TGTGCCAGCAGCCAAGTTGGCCGGGGATACGAGCAGTACTTC.

The V call is TRBV27, the J call TRBJ2-7; 7 positions agree with TRBD1. Germline V gives CDR1 MNHEY, CDR2 SMNVEV (reference sequence). This CDR3 has 16 residues. J was trimmed by 3 bases and V by 1 base; bases with no gene match: 9. Written as DNA, the CDR3 is TGTGCCAGCAGTTTATTATGGGACAGCACAATCTACGAGCAGTACTTC. Translating it yields CASSLLWDSTIYEQYF.

In its sample, this clone is medium-sized. The chain recombines TRBV27 with TRBJ1-5, with D maybe TRBD1 (5 bases). The V end was cut by 10 bases, the J end by 9 bases, with 19 bases between. CDR1 and CDR2 from the germline V gene are MNHEY and SMNVEV (reference sequence). The CDR3 totals 13 residues. CDR3 amino acids: CATGGNGLRPQHF. The CDR3 region has the DNA TGTGCCACCGGGGGAAACGGTTTACGGCCCCAGCATTTT.

This chain's CDR3 is CASSHNQGNDGYTF. The CDR3 nucleotides read TGTGCCAGCAGCCATAATCAGGGCAACGATGGCTACACCTTC. This chain joins TRBV4-2 and TRBJ1-2; D perhaps matches TRBD1 (5 bases). The V end lost 3 bases, the J end lost 6 bases, and 14 bases lay between the germline ends. The V gene's germline CDR1 is LGHNA and CDR2 YNFKEQ. CDR3 length: 14 residues.

The J gene is TRBJ2-5, the V gene TRBV11-1, with 7 bases lining up with TRBD1. The germline V gene encodes CDR1 SGHAT and CDR2 FQDESV (reference sequence). CDR3 length: 15 residues. Trimming took 5 bases from V and 2 from J; bases not matched to a gene: 8. CDR3 DNA: TGTGCCAGCAGCCCTTGGACAGGAGCACAAGAGACCCAGTACTTC. Its translation is CASSPWTGAQETQYF.

The chain is built from TRBV5-6 and TRBJ2-3, with 8 bases matching TRBD2. Germline assignment: CDR1 SGHDT and CDR2 YYEEEE. CDR3 length: 17 amino acids. Germline trimming cut 0 bases from V and 4 bases from J; bases unmatched to any gene: 10. The CDR3 DNA reads as TGTGCCAGCAGCTTGGGGGTTCGAGCGGGGGTAGCAGATACGCAGTATTTT. Translated: CASSLGVRAGVADTQYF.

The genes are TRBV9 and TRBJ2-1; 10 bases match TRBD2. Germline trimming cut 4 bases from V and 6 bases from J; bases unmatched to any gene: 4. Germline V gene lookup returns CDR1 SGDLS and CDR2 YYNGEE. This CDR3 has 14 amino acids. The chain's CDR3 is CASSQGTSANEQFF. The CDR3 DNA is TGTGCCAGCAGCCAAGGGACTAGCGCCAATGAGCAGTTCTTC.

This chain uses TRBV30 with TRBJ2-7, with 12 bases aligning to TRBD1. The V segment lost 0 bases and the J segment 2 bases; nucleotides outside the gene matches: 2. The CDR3 has 15 residues. Per germline, CDR1 GTSNPN and CDR2 SVGIG (reference sequence). CDR3 nucleotides: TGTGCCTGGAGTGTAGGGACAGGGGGCGCCTACGAGCAGTACTTC. The encoded protein is CAWSVGTGGAYEQYF.

This chain links TRBV27 with TRBJ1-1; perhaps TRBD1 as D (6 bases). V was shortened by 8 bases and J by 1 base, with 14 bases between the two germline ends. Germline V gives CDR1 MNHEY, CDR2 SMNVEV (reference sequence). The CDR3 sequence is 14 residues long. As DNA, the CDR3 is TGTGCCAGCGTTATGCAGGGGCAGAACACTGAAGCTTTCTTT. It codes for CASVMQGQNTEAFF.

The chain recombines TRBV28 with TRBJ2-1; 7 bases agree with TRBD2. Germline V lookup: CDR1 MDHEN, CDR2 SYDVKM. J lost 8 bases, V lost 1 base, and 8 bases had no gene match. This CDR3 spans 15 amino acids. CDR3 residues: CASSLSEGGHHEQFF. CDR3 in DNA: TGTGCCAGCAGTTTATCAGAGGGAGGGCACCATGAGCAGTTCTTC.

This rearrangement joins TRBV6-5 to TRBJ1-1; TRBD1 matches 7 bases. Germline V gives CDR1 MNHEY, CDR2 SVGAGI. V lost 6 bases to trimming and J lost 4 bases; unmatched junction nucleotides: 8. CDR3 length: 14 amino acids. The CDR3 sequence is CASRITGVATEAFF. CDR3 nucleotides: TGTGCCAGCAGGATTACAGGGGTGGCCACTGAAGCTTTCTTT.